The 5 T cell receptor beta chains below were found in one sample sequenced in a study of OX40 agonist ivuxolimab in advanced cancers. Clones were sequenced by immunoSEQ multiplex PCR, and TCRdb holds only the in-frame ones, with some missing. There are around 40,000 clones in the sample; roughly 80% occur only once, and about 2.7% lies in the top ten. The sample in question was CD4+ or CD8+ T cells sorted from blood, obtained in a trial of the OX40 agonist ivuxolimab. The origin of the receptors is an adult with an advanced solid tumor such as melanoma, head and neck, liver or kidney cancer.

CDR3 region: CASSPIRRTSGGLYEQYF. In nucleotides, the CDR3 is TGTGCCAGCAGCCCGATCCGCCGGACTAGCGGGGGGTTGTACGAGCAGTACTTC. The chain joins TRBV11-2 to TRBJ2-7; 14 bases match TRBD2. Germline CDR1 reads SGHAT; CDR2 reads FQNNGV. The CDR3 loop spans 18 amino acids. The V segment lost 5 bases and the J segment 4 bases; nucleotides outside the gene matches: 13.

The gene calls are TRBV5-6 and TRBJ1-1, with TRBD1 matching 9 bases. This CDR3 is 13 amino acids long. The germline V gene has CDR1 SGHDT and CDR2 YYEEEE. Trimming at V came to 0 bases and at J to 10 bases, leaving 4 bases not matched to a gene. The CDR3: CASSLAQGARAFF. DNA of the CDR3: TGTGCCAGCAGCTTGGCACAGGGGGCGAGAGCTTTCTTT.

This clone was detected only once. This chain's CDR3 is CASSVLDPGELFF. As DNA, the CDR3 is TGTGCCAGCAGCGTATTAGACCCCGGGGAGCTGTTTTTT. The genes are TRBV9 and TRBJ2-2; D remains ambiguous. The V and J ends lost 1 base and 6 bases respectively, with 7 bases between them. The length of the CDR3 is 13 residues. Looked up from germline, CDR1 is SGDLS and CDR2 is YYNGEE.

The rearrangement links TRBV6-5 to TRBJ2-1; 7 positions match TRBD2. V lost 6 bases and J lost 4; bases outside the gene matches: 9. CDR1 and CDR2 (germline): MNHEY, SVGAGI. CDR3 length: 15 amino acids. The CDR3 here is CASSGSASGYNEQFF. The CDR3 coding sequence is TGTGCCAGCAGCGGGTCAGCTAGCGGTTACAATGAGCAGTTCTTC.

The chain recombines TRBV11-2 with TRBJ1-1; D might be TRBD1 (5 bases). The CDR3 runs to 13 residues. V was trimmed by 5 bases and J by 4 bases, leaving 11 bases between them. Germline CDR1 is SGHAT and CDR2 is FQNNGV. The CDR3 DNA reads as TGTGCCAGCAGCCAGCTAGGGACCACTGAAGCTTTCTTT. Protein: CASSQLGTTEAFF.